This TCR beta chain was sequenced for a study of cytomegalovirus exposure and HLA in healthy donors. V trimming: 9 bases; J trimming: 4 bases; junction bases outside the gene matches: 12. The CDR3 covers 15 residues. Per germline, CDR1 MRHNA and CDR2 SNTAGT. Use of 60 Vbeta and 13 Jbeta primers characterized the PCR. Sequencing used immunoSEQ multiplex PCR; TCRdb keeps in-frame clones, though not all of them. The sample has about 120,000 clones, roughly 69% seen once; the top ten hold 2% to 2.5%. The chain combines TRBV6-4 with TRBJ2-3; 8 bases fit TRBD2. Sequenced: PBMCs. The receptor comes from a human donor in good health. CDR3 region: CASPRTSGSADTQYF. For the CDR3, the DNA is TGTGCCAGTCCACGGACCAGCGGGAGTGCAGATACGCAGTATTTT.